This TCR beta chain was retrieved from a study of identical twins. As to this clonotype: Its antigen is undetermined.

The V and J ends lost 4 bases and 5 bases respectively, with 6 bases between them. The CDR3 has 12 residues. Germline CDR1 reads SGHAT; CDR2 reads FQNNGV. From the 5' RACE reads, TCRdb called clonotypes with MiXCR, one entry per CDR3 protein. The profile shows 500,000 or so distinct CDR3 sequences, 12% to 15% of them singletons. Every sampled donor was Caucasian and healthy. Study findings and constraints: A lower insertion count was a feature of abundant cord blood beta clonotypes, with no such feature in memory repertoires. Invariant MAIT and iNKT cells may have partly biased zero-insertion analyses.

Separately, the same data were catalogued under a study of yellow fever vaccine responses in identical twins. That paper states: As reported, the vaccine T cell response of twins seemed partly convergent and partly personalized.

The sequence derives from a woman aged 18 to 35 in good health. The chain uses TRBV11-2 and TRBJ2-1; TRBD1 or TRBD2 may be the D gene (5 bases each). Sequencing was carried out using CD4+ T cells sorted from blood. DNA for the CDR3: TGTGCCAGCAGCTGGGGGAACAATGAGCAGTTCTTC. Translating it yields CASSWGNNEQFF.